This T cell receptor (beta chain) was sequenced for a study of cytomegalovirus exposure and HLA in healthy donors. Overall study results and limits: Later analysis showed most CMV-associated TCR beta chains appearing HLA-restricted. Most likely, a cluster of highly shared sequence variants arose as a sequencing artifact. The classifier reportedly diagnosed cytomegalovirus status with high specificity and sensitivity. Certain indistinguishable V segments, among them TRBV6-2 and TRBV6-3, were excluded.

In regard to this clone: Its antigen remains unidentified.

The CDR3 is made up of 14 amino acids. Germline V gene sequence: CDR1 SEHNR, CDR2 FQNEAQ (reference sequence). V lost 5 bases, J lost 7 bases, and 17 bases lay in between. Primers for the PCR totalled 60 Vbeta and 13 Jbeta. The table came from immunoSEQ multiplex PCR; TCRdb's copy has only in-frame clones and leaves some out. Here the sample spans around 150,000 clones, 65% to 80% being singletons. Specimen: PBMCs. The clonotype comes from a man between 35 and 55 years old in good health and CMV-seropositive. The chain couples TRBV7-9 to TRBJ1-1; D uncertain. The CDR3 region has the DNA TGTGCCAGCAGCAGCGTCCTATCGGGGAATGAAGCTTTCTTT. Its translation is CASSSVLSGNEAFF.